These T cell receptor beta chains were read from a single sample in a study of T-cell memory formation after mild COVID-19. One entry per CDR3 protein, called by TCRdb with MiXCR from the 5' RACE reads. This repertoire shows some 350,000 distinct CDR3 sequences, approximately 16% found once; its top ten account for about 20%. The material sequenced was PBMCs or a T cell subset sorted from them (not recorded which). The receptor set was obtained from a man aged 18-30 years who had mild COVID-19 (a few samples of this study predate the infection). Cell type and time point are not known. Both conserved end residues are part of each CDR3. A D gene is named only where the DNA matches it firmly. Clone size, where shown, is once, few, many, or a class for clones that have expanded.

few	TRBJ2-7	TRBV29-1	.	CSVVGISDYEQYF	TGCAGCGTCGTAGGGATTTCGGACTACGAGCAGTACTTC
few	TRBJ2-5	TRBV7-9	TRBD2	CASSSPGLAVQETQYF	TGTGCCAGCAGCTCTCCGGGACTAGCGGTACAAGAGACCCAGTACTTC
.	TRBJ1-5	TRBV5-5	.	CASSDRTSNQPQHF	TGTGCCAGCAGCGATAGAACTAGCAATCAGCCCCAGCATTTT
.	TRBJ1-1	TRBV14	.	CASSGGRSIEAFF	TGTGCCAGCAGCGGGGGCCGCTCAATTGAAGCTTTCTTT
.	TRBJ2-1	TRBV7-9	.	CASSAPTLDEQFF	TGTGCCAGCAGCGCACCCACTTTGGATGAGCAGTTCTTC
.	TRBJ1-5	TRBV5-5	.	CASSFEGGNQPQHF	TGTGCCAGCAGCTTCGAAGGGGGCAATCAGCCCCAGCATTTT
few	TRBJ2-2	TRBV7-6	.	CASSPTKAANTGELFF	TGTGCCAGCAGCCCTACAAAAGCAGCGAACACCGGGGAGCTGTTTTTT
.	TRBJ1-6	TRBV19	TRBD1	CASRDRDNSPLHF	TGTGCCAGTAGAGACAGGGATAATTCACCCCTCCACTTT
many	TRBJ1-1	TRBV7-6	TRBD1	CASSANQGAEAFF	TGTGCCAGCAGCGCCAACCAGGGGGCTGAAGCTTTCTTT
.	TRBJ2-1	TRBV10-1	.	CASSEAGSSYNEQFF	TGCGCCAGCAGTGAGGCGGGGAGCTCCTACAATGAGCAGTTCTTC
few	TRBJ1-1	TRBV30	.	CAWSVGQNTEAFF	TGTGCCTGGAGTGTGGGACAGAACACTGAAGCTTTCTTT
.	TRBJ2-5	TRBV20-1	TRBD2	CSATASGGALQETQYF	TGCAGTGCTACGGCTAGCGGGGGGGCTTTACAAGAGACCCAGTACTTC
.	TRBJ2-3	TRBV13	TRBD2	CASSAGGPADTQYF	TGTGCCAGCAGCGCGGGGGGGCCCGCAGATACGCAGTATTTT
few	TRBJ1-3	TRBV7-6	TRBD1	CASSLAYRDRASGNTIYF	TGTGCCAGCAGCTTAGCGTACCGGGACAGGGCCTCTGGAAACACCATATATTTT
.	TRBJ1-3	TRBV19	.	CASDGHPFSGNTIYF	TGTGCCAGCGACGGACATCCATTCTCTGGAAACACCATATATTTT
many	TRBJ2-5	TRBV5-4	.	CASRPTGIGQETQYF	TGTGCCAGCAGGCCCACAGGGATTGGCCAAGAGACCCAGTACTTC
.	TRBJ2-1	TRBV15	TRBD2	CATSGNSGGSYNEQFF	TGTGCCACCAGCGGTAATAGCGGGGGGTCCTACAATGAGCAGTTCTTC
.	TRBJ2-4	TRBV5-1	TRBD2	CASSLGGGNIQYF	TGCGCCAGCAGCTTGGGGGGGGGAAACATTCAGTACTTC
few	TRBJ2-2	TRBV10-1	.	CASSESPGPTGELFF	TGCGCCAGCAGTGAGTCGCCGGGTCCCACCGGGGAGCTGTTTTTT
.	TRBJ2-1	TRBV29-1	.	CSAAGTYNEQFF	TGCAGCGCCGCCGGGACGTACAATGAGCAGTTCTTC
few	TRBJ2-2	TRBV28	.	CASKGVTGELFF	TGTGCCAGCAAGGGAGTCACCGGGGAGCTGTTTTTT
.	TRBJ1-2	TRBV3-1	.	CASSPDRGINYGYTF	TGTGCCAGCAGCCCCGACCGGGGCATAAACTATGGCTACACCTTC
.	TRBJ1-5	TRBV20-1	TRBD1	CSARGDRGGQPQHF	TGCAGTGCTAGAGGAGACAGGGGCGGACAGCCCCAGCATTTT
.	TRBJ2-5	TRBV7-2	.	CASSLGAMETQYF	TGTGCCAGCAGCTTAGGGGCAATGGAGACCCAGTACTTC
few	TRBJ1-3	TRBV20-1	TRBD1	CATGGSGNTIYF	TGCGCTACAGGGGGCTCTGGAAACACCATATATTTT
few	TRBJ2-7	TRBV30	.	CAWTKQSYEQYF	TGTGCCTGGACTAAACAGTCCTACGAGCAGTACTTC
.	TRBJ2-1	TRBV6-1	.	CASSGDWSSYNEQFF	TGTGCCAGCAGTGGTGACTGGAGCTCCTACAATGAGCAGTTCTTC
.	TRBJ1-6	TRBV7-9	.	CASSPDSGVNSPLHF	TGTGCCAGCAGCCCTGACAGTGGGGTCAATTCACCCCTCCACTTT
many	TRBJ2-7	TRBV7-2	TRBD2	CASSLRAGGPRQYF	TGTGCCAGCAGCTTAAGAGCGGGGGGGCCGCGGCAGTACTTC
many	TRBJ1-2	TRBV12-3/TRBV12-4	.	CASSSDRKPSYGYTF	TGTGCCAGCAGCTCCGACAGGAAACCCTCCTATGGCTACACCTTC
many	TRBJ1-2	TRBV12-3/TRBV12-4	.	CASSFVGNLRYTF	TGTGCCAGCAGTTTTGTGGGGAATCTGCGCTACACCTTC
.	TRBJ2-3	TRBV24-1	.	CATSEAVPDTQYF	TGTGCCACCAGTGAGGCAGTGCCCGATACGCAGTATTTT
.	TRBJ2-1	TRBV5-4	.	CASSTRVNEQFF	TGTGCCAGCAGCACTAGGGTCAATGAGCAGTTCTTC
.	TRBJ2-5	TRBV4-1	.	CASSQGFGETQYF	TGCGCCAGCAGCCAAGGCTTTGGAGAGACCCAGTACTTC
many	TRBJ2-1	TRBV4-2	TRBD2	CASSQDPAGAYNEQFF	TGTGCCAGCAGCCAAGATCCAGCGGGGGCCTACAATGAGCAGTTCTTC
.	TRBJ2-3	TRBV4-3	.	CASSPEVWRGDTQYF	TGCGCCAGCAGCCCCGAGGTTTGGAGGGGAGATACGCAGTATTTT
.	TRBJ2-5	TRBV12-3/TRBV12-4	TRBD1	CASSPRTGGKETQYF	TGTGCCAGCAGTCCGCGGACAGGGGGCAAGGAGACCCAGTACTTC
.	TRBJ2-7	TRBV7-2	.	CASSLAGRGISYEQYF	TGTGCCAGCAGCTTAGCTGGACGGGGGATCTCCTACGAGCAGTACTTC
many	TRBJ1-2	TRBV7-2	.	CASSLAGYGYTF	TGTGCCAGCAGCTTGGCAGGCTATGGCTACACCTTC
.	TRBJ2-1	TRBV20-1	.	CSAPWGNSYNEQFF	TGCAGTGCTCCCTGGGGGAATTCCTACAATGAGCAGTTCTTC
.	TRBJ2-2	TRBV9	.	CASSVGDGELFF	TGTGCCAGCAGCGTGGGGGACGGGGAGCTGTTTTTT
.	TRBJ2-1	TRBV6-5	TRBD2	CASSLGGNSYNEQFF	TGTGCCAGCAGTCTGGGGGGGAACTCCTACAATGAGCAGTTCTTC
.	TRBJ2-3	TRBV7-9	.	CASSGAGPDTQYF	TGTGCCAGCAGCGGCGCGGGGCCAGATACGCAGTATTTT
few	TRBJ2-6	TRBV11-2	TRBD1	CASSSRTGGFSGANVLTF	TGTGCCAGCAGCTCCCGGACAGGGGGCTTCTCTGGGGCCAACGTCCTGACTTTC
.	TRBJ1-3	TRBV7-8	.	CASSSGTDGNTIYF	TGTGCCAGCAGTTCCGGGACGGACGGAAACACCATATATTTT
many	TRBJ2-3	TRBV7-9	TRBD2	CASSLRRGGRADTQYF	TGTGCCAGCAGCTTAAGACGGGGGGGCCGGGCAGATACGCAGTATTTT
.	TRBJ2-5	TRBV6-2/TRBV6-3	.	CASSTRRLEETQYF	TGTGCCAGCAGCACCAGGAGGCTTGAAGAGACCCAGTACTTC
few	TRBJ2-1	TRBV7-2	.	CASSSTWDNEQFF	TGTGCCAGCAGTTCGACATGGGACAATGAGCAGTTCTTC
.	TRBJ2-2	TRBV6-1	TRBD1	CASSPQGPSGELFF	TGTGCCAGCAGTCCACAGGGGCCCAGCGGGGAGCTGTTTTTT
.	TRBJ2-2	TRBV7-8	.	CASSLAPSTGELFF	TGTGCCAGCAGCTTAGCGCCTTCTACCGGGGAGCTGTTTTTT
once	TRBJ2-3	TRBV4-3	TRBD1	CASSQDGTGGWDTQYF	TGCGCCAGCAGCCAGGACGGGACAGGGGGTTGGGATACGCAGTATTTT
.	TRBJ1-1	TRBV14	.	CASSQRRRTDGGEAFF	TGTGCCAGCAGCCAAAGGCGACGAACAGATGGAGGTGAAGCTTTCTTT
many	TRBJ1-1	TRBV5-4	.	CASSFKSGGDTEAFF	TGTGCCAGCAGCTTCAAATCGGGGGGGGACACTGAAGCTTTCTTT
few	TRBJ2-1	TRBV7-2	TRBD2	CASSLTSVPSSYNEQFF	TGTGCCAGCAGCTTGACTAGCGTACCGAGCTCCTACAATGAGCAGTTCTTC